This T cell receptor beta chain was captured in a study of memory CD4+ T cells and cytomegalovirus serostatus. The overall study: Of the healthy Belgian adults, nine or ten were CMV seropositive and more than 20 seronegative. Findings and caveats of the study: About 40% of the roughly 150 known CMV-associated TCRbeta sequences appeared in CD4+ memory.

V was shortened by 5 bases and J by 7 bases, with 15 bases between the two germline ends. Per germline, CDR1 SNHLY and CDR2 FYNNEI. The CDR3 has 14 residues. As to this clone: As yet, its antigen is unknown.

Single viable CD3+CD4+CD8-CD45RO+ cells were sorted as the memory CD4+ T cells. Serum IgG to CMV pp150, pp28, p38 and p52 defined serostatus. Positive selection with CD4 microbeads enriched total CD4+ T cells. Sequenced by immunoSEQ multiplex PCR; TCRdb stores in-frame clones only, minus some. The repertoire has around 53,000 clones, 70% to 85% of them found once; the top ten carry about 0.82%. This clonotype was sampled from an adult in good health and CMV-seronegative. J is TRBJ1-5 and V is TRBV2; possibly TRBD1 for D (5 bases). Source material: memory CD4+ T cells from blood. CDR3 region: CASSTQGRGQPQHF. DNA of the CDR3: TGTGCCAGCAGTACCCAGGGAAGGGGCCAGCCCCAGCATTTT.